A selection of T cell receptor beta chains follows, all from one sample in a study of T cell repertoires in ileal Crohn's disease. TCRdb's copy holds only in-frame clones and misses some; the assay was immunoSEQ multiplex PCR. The data contain thousands of clones, roughly 83% of them seen just once; the ten biggest clones take up 15% to 20%. The sample consisted of ileal tissue. Receptor source: an adult with Crohn's disease. The CDR3 runs from the conserved cysteine through the conserved F or W. The order of the fields is J gene, V gene, clone size, D gene, CDR3 DNA, CDR3 protein. A D gene is named only where the DNA matches it firmly. Where a row states a size, it is once, few, many or the class of an expanded clone; other rows omit it.

>TRBJ1-1|TRBV27|few|NA
TGTGCCAGCAGTTTATACTCCCAGGAGAACACTGAAGCTTTCTTT
CASSLYSQENTEAFF
>TRBJ2-2|TRBV7-2|NA|TRBD2
TGTGCCAGCAGCTACCTAGCGGGAGGGCCGGTAACCGGGGAGCTGTTTTTT
CASSYLAGGPVTGELFF
>TRBJ2-3|TRBV28|NA|NA
TGTGCCAGCCGCCCGAGTCTGGCAGATACGCAGTATTTT
CASRPSLADTQYF
>TRBJ2-2|TRBV9|NA|TRBD2
TGTGCCAGCAGCGCCCTAAGCGGGAGCGGTGGGAAAGGGGAGCTGTTTTTT
CASSALSGSGGKGELFF
>TRBJ1-5|TRBV29-1|NA|NA
TGCAGCGTTGAAGGAGGAGCAGGGCAGCCCCAGCATTTT
CSVEGGAGQPQHF
>TRBJ2-7|TRBV7-2|NA|TRBD2
TGTGCCAGCAGCTTAGTCAGGCTTAGCGGGGAACACTTC
CASSLVRLSGEHF
>TRBJ2-3|TRBV7-7|NA|TRBD1
TGTGCCAGCAGCTTAAGGGACAGGGCTGGTGATACGCAGTATTTT
CASSLRDRAGDTQYF
>TRBJ2-2|TRBV27|NA|NA
TGTGCCAGCAGTTTATACGGTGAGGGCGGGGAGCTGTTTTTT
CASSLYGEGGELFF
>TRBJ2-3|TRBV29-1|NA|TRBD2
TGCAGCGTTGAAGAAAGCGGGGCGCTGGGCACAGATACGCAGTATTTT
CSVEESGALGTDTQYF
>TRBJ2-1|TRBV7-3|NA|TRBD1
TGTGCCAGCAGTTATACTAGGGGGCAGAAGCAGTTCTTC
CASSYTRGQKQFF
>TRBJ1-5|TRBV2|NA|TRBD1
TGTGCCAGCATGCCTTGGACAGGCGGCAATCAGCCCCAGCATTTT
CASMPWTGGNQPQHF
>TRBJ2-3|TRBV14|NA|NA
TGTGCCAGCAGCCAAGGTCTGGAAGCGGGCTCTAGCACAGATACGCAGTATTTT
CASSQGLEAGSSTDTQYF
>TRBJ2-3|TRBV2|once|NA
TGTGCCAGCAGTGTCCAAGCGCTCAGCACAGATACGCAGTATTTT
CASSVQALSTDTQYF
>TRBJ1-4|TRBV5-6|NA|NA
TGTGCCAGCAGCGGCGCGGGGAGGGCTAATGAAAAACTGTTTTTT
CASSGAGRANEKLFF
>TRBJ1-2|TRBV12-5|NA|TRBD1
TGTGCTAGTGGTATGACAGGGCAGGGCTACACCTTC
CASGMTGQGYTF
>TRBJ1-3|TRBV9|NA|NA
TGTGCCTTTCCCCCTCTTAACACCATATATTTT
CAFPPLNTIYF
>TRBJ1-5|TRBV2|NA|NA
TGTGCCAGCAAGCGGGGGGCAAATCAGCCCCAGCATTTT
CASKRGANQPQHF
>TRBJ2-7|TRBV7-3|NA|NA
TGTGCCAGCGGCCCCCCGCAGTTTGAAGAGCAGTACTTC
CASGPPQFEEQYF
>TRBJ2-3|TRBV9|NA|TRBD2
TGTGCCAGCAGCGTGGGGACTAGCGTTAATACGCAGTATTTT
CASSVGTSVNTQYF
>TRBJ1-5|TRBV28|NA|TRBD1
TGTGCCAGCAGATCAGGGACAGAGAATCAGCCCCAGCATTTT
CASRSGTENQPQHF
>TRBJ1-3|TRBV28|NA|NA
TGTGCCAGCAGTTTAAGGTTAACAGGCGGAAACACCATATATTTT
CASSLRLTGGNTIYF
>TRBJ1-1|TRBV7-9|NA|TRBD1
TGTGCCAGCAGCCCAGATCTAACAGGGGGGAGAACTGAAGCTTTCTTT
CASSPDLTGGRTEAFF
>TRBJ2-7|TRBV4-3|NA|NA
TGCGCCAGCAGCCAAGTATTCTCCCGACAGGCCAACTACGAGCAGTACTTC
CASSQVFSRQANYEQYF
>TRBJ1-4|TRBV6-1|NA|NA
TGTGCCAGCAGAAGACAGACTCAAGGCGAAAAACTGTTTTTT
CASRRQTQGEKLFF
>TRBJ2-7|TRBV5-1|once|TRBD1
TGCGCCAGCAGCTTTTCCGGGACAGGGATCTCTTACGAGCAGTACTTC
CASSFSGTGISYEQYF
>TRBJ2-1|TRBV19|NA|TRBD2
TGTGCCAGTAGAACCATTCTAGCGGGGTCCCGGAATGAGCAGTTCTTC
CASRTILAGSRNEQFF
>TRBJ2-7|TRBV20-1|NA|NA
TGCAGTGCTAGCCAGAACTACGAGCAGTACTTC
CSASQNYEQYF
>TRBJ2-7|TRBV18|NA|NA
TGTGCCAGCTCACCACGGGACATGTCCTACGAGCAGTACTTC
CASSPRDMSYEQYF
>TRBJ2-5|TRBV25-1|NA|NA
TGTGCCAGCAGTGAATATGCGGAGACCCAGTACTTC
CASSEYAETQYF